This TCR beta chain was recorded in a study of PD-1 blockade in classical Hodgkin lymphoma. V was clipped by 6 bases and J by 3 bases, with 19 bases between them. Germline V gives CDR1 MDHEN, CDR2 SYDVKM. This CDR3 contains 16 residues. Patients all relapsed after autologous stem cell transplantation, and there was variation in brentuximab vedotin exposure. This clone was found once. Libraries were prepared by immunoSEQ multiplex PCR; TCRdb keeps only in-frame clonotypes and omits some of them. The sample records some 100,000 clones, about nine tenths being singletons. The chain is built from TRBV28 and TRBJ2-3, with D possibly TRBD2 on 5 matching bases. The sample here was peripheral blood mononuclear cells (PBMCs), taken at baseline. The TCR was taken from a human donor with classical Hodgkin lymphoma. CDR3 region: CASSPIRASNTDTQYF. The CDR3 DNA is TGTGCCAGCAGCCCAATTCGGGCTAGCAATACAGATACGCAGTATTTT.